A single sample gave rise to the 17 T cell receptor beta chains below, sequenced in a study of T cell changes during pregnancy in multiple sclerosis. The data were produced by immunoSEQ multiplex PCR, yet TCRdb's version contains in-frame clones alone and is incomplete. The table lists around 96,000 clones, 90% to 95% of them singletons. The starting material was peripheral blood, obtained in the third trimester of pregnancy. These receptors came from a female donor with multiple sclerosis, enrolled in a pregnancy study.

The V gene is TRBV28, the J gene TRBJ2-7, with a possible D match to TRBD2 (6 bases). Germline values: CDR1 MDHEN, CDR2 SYDVKM. The CDR3 has 13 residues. V was trimmed by 2 bases and J by 4 bases, leaving 9 bases between them. The CDR3 here is CASSLRGRYEQYF. CDR3 nucleotide sequence: TGTGCCAGCAGTTTACGGGGGAGGTACGAGCAGTACTTC.

The chain employs TRBV6-5 and TRBJ2-5, with D perhaps matching TRBD1 (5 bases). This CDR3 comprises 14 residues. From germline, CDR1 is MNHEY and CDR2 SVGAGI. With 6 bases removed from V and 5 bases from J, the gap between germline ends came to 16 bases. The CDR3 is CASRIALSGETQYF. CDR3 in DNA: TGTGCCAGCAGAATAGCATTGTCAGGGGAGACCCAGTACTTC.

The chain links TRBV30 to TRBJ1-2; TRBD1 might be the D (5 bases). Germline assignment: CDR1 GTSNPN and CDR2 SVGIG (reference sequence). V gave up 0 bases and J gave up 0 bases, with 20 bases separating them. The CDR3 extends over 18 amino acids. CDR3 DNA sequence: TGTGCCTGGAGTGTGTTGGTCGGCAGGGCCCAAGCTAACTATGGCTACACCTTC. Its protein product is CAWSVLVGRAQANYGYTF.

The genes are TRBV29-1 and TRBJ2-1, with 13 bases identical to TRBD2. The ends lost 1 base at V and 1 base at J; junction bases unmatched: 1. The germline gives CDR1 SQVTM, CDR2 ANQGSEA. The CDR3 extends over 16 amino acids. CDR3 loop: CSVEGLAGGSYNEQFF. CDR3 in DNA: TGCAGCGTTGAAGGACTAGCGGGAGGATCCTACAATGAGCAGTTCTTC.

This rearrangement joins TRBV6-1 to TRBJ2-5, with 9 bases identical to TRBD2. The CDR3 contains 18 residues. Germline CDR1 reads MNHNS; CDR2 reads SASEGT. With 4 bases clipped from V and 5 bases from J, the junction kept 17 bases outside the gene matches. CDR3 in amino acids: CASSALVGGGRAGETQYF. The DNA for the CDR3 is TGTGCCAGCAGTGCTCTCGTGGGTGGCGGGAGGGCCGGGGAGACCCAGTACTTC.

CDR3 protein: CASSLAAGWQETQYF. CDR3 sequence (DNA): TGTGCCAGCAGCTTAGCGGCAGGGTGGCAAGAGACCCAGTACTTC. The rearrangement links TRBV7-9 to TRBJ2-5; TRBD1 might be the D (5 bases). The germline CDR1 and CDR2 sequences are SEHNR and FQNEAQ (reference sequence). V lost 0 bases to trimming and J lost 2 bases, with 10 bases between them. The CDR3 contains 15 residues.

V gene TRBV25-1 combines with J gene TRBJ1-1, with 7 positions matching TRBD1. The germline V gene has CDR1 MGHDK and CDR2 SYGVNS. V dropped 1 base and J dropped 6; count of bases not matched to a gene: 8. CDR3 length: 15 amino acids. CDR3: CASSEWAGGFAEAFF. In DNA form, the CDR3 reads TGTGCCAGCAGTGAATGGGCAGGGGGTTTCGCTGAAGCTTTCTTT.

CDR3 sequence: CASSVPTTRTDNEQFF. The CDR3 coding sequence is TGTGCCAGCAGCGTACCCACAACTAGGACCGACAATGAGCAGTTCTTC. The J gene is TRBJ2-1, the V gene TRBV2, with a tentative D call TRBD2 (5 bases). The V end was cut by 6 bases, the J end by 5 bases, with 20 bases between. Per germline, CDR1 SNHLY and CDR2 FYNNEI. This CDR3 region has 16 residues.

This chain connects TRBV19 to TRBJ2-1; no reliable D call. This CDR3 contains 15 residues. V was shortened by 3 bases and J by 0 bases, with 9 bases between the two germline ends. Germline V gene sequence: CDR1 LNHDA, CDR2 SQIVND (reference sequence). CDR3 coding DNA: TGTGCCAGTAGTATGGGCCAGAACTCCTACAATGAGCAGTTCTTC. Translation: CASSMGQNSYNEQFF.

The chain combines TRBV6-5 with TRBJ1-2; maybe TRBD1 (5 bases). The germline gives CDR1 MNHEY, CDR2 SVGAGI. With 7 bases removed from V and 4 bases from J, the gap between germline ends came to 7 bases. CDR3 size: 11 residues. CDR3 loop: CASTQGYGYTF. CDR3 nucleotide sequence: TGTGCCAGCACCCAGGGCTATGGCTACACCTTC.

This chain uses TRBV7-8 with TRBJ2-2, with D tentatively TRBD1 (5 bases). The length of the CDR3 is 13 residues. Trimming pared 6 bases from V and 5 bases from J, leaving 10 bases between. The germline V gene has CDR1 SGHVS and CDR2 FQNEAQ. CDR3 coding DNA: TGTGCCAGCAGGAGGACAACAACCGGGGAGCTGTTTTTT. Protein: CASRRTTTGELFF.

The rearrangement uses TRBV28 and TRBJ1-2; the D gene is possibly TRBD1 (6 bases). The CDR3 is 14 residues long. Between the trimmed V and J ends, which lost 5 bases and 8 bases, there was a span of 18 bases. Germline lookup yields CDR1 MDHEN and CDR2 SYDVKM. In DNA form, the CDR3 reads TGTGCCAGCAGTCCAGCCGACAGGAAACGAGGCTACACCTTC. Amino acids: CASSPADRKRGYTF.

The sample holds one count of this clone. The V gene is TRBV9, the J gene TRBJ2-7; D possibly corresponds to TRBD2 (5 bases). Trimming pared 0 bases from V and 3 bases from J, leaving 10 bases between. Germline lookup yields CDR1 SGDLS and CDR2 YYNGEE. CDR3 length: 14 amino acids. CDR3 sequence: CASSVGGSSYEQYF. The DNA for the CDR3 is TGTGCCAGCAGCGTAGGAGGGAGTAGCTACGAGCAGTACTTC.

The chain uses TRBV19 and TRBJ1-2; TRBD1 matches at 7 bases. The CDR3 spans 12 residues. With V trimmed by 5 bases and J by 8 bases, 5 bases remained unmatched. Germline values: CDR1 LNHDA, CDR2 SQIVND (reference sequence). The CDR3 reads CASSVGQMGYTF. Here the CDR3 DNA reads TGTGCCAGTAGTGTGGGACAGATGGGCTACACCTTC. The entire variable domain, with the rest obtained from reference TRBV19 and TRBJ1-2, is as follows: DGGITQSPKYLFRKEGQNVTLSCEQNLNHDAMYWYRQDPGQGLRLIYYSQIVNDFQKGDIAEGYSVSREKKESFPLTVTSAQKNPTAFYLCASSVGQMGYTFGSGTRLTVV.

The chain uses TRBV5-1 and TRBJ1-1, with D uncertain. There are 15 residues in the CDR3. Per germline, CDR1 SGHRS and CDR2 YFSETQ. The V end lost 0 bases, the J end lost 1 base, and 10 bases lay between the germline ends. The CDR3 DNA sequence: TGCGCCAGCAGCTTGGAGGGAGGAGGGAACACTGAAGCTTTCTTT. It yields the protein CASSLEGGGNTEAFF.

This chain links TRBV4-1 with TRBJ1-5; D uncertain. Trimming took 1 base from V and 3 from J, leaving 10 bases between them. In germline, CDR1 is MGHRA, CDR2 YSYEKL. This CDR3 spans 15 amino acids. The CDR3: CASSQVERPNQPQHF. The CDR3 DNA sequence: TGCGCCAGCAGCCAAGTCGAGAGGCCCAATCAGCCCCAGCATTTT.

V is TRBV5-8 and J is TRBJ1-1; TRBD1 is a possible D gene (6 bases). CDR1 and CDR2 from the germline V gene are SGHTS and YDEGEE. Trimming removed 2 bases from V and 4 bases from J, with 15 bases in between. CDR3 length equals 15 residues. CDR3 DNA: TGTGCCAGCAGCTTTGCGTTGGGGGCCGGCACTGAAGCTTTCTTT. This gives the protein CASSFALGAGTEAFF.